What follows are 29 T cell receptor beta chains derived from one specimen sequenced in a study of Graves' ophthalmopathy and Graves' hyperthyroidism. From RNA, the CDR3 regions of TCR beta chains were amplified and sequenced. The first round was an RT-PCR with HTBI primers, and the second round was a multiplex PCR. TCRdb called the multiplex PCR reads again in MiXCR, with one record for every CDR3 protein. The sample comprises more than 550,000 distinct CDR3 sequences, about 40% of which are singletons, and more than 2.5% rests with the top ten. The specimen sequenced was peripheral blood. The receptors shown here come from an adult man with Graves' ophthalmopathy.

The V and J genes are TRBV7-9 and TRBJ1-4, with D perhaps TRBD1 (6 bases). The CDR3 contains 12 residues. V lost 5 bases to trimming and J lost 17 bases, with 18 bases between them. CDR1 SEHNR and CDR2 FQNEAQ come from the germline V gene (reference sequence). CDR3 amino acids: CASSQGGPPIFF. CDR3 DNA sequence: TGTGCCAGCAGCCAAGGGGGACCTCCCATCTTTTTT.

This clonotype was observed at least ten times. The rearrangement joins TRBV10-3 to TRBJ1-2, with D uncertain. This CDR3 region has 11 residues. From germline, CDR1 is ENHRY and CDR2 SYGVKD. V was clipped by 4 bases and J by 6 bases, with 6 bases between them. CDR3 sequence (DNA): TGTGCCATCAGTGTCGGGGATGGCTACACCTTC. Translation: CAISVGDGYTF.

CDR3 in amino acids: CASSFFAANYGYTF. The CDR3, as DNA: TGCGCCAGCAGCTTTTTCGCAGCAAACTATGGCTACACCTTC. The V and J genes are TRBV5-1 and TRBJ1-2; D is unresolved. The CDR3 is 14 residues long. The germline CDR1 and CDR2 sequences are SGHRS and YFSETQ. Trimming took off 2 bases at V and 2 bases at J, with 10 bases between the two ends.

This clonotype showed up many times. CDR3 loop: CSVRGVVTEAFF. Here the CDR3 DNA reads TGCAGCGTGAGGGGTGTGGTCACTGAAGCTTTCTTT. J is TRBJ1-1 and V is TRBV29-1; perhaps TRBD1 as D (5 bases). The CDR3 is made up of 12 amino acids. Germline assignment: CDR1 SQVTM and CDR2 ANQGSEA. Trimming stripped 6 bases from V and 4 bases from J, with 12 bases between. Together with reference TRBV29-1 and TRBJ1-1, the CDR3 gives the full variable domain: SAVISQKPSRDICQRGTSLTIQCQVDSQVTMMFWYRQQPGQSLTLIATANQGSEATYESGFVIDKFPISRPNLTFSTLTVSNMSPEDSSIYLCSVRGVVTEAFFGQGTRLTVV.

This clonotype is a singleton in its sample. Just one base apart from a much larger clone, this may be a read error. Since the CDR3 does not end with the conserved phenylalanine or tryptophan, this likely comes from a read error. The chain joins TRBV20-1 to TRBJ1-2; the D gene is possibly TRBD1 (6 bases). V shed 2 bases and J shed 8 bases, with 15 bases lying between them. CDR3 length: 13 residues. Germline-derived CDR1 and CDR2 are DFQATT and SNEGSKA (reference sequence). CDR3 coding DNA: TGCAGTGCTAGACCCGAACAGGGCGCCGGCTACACCCTC. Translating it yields CSARPEQGAGYTL.

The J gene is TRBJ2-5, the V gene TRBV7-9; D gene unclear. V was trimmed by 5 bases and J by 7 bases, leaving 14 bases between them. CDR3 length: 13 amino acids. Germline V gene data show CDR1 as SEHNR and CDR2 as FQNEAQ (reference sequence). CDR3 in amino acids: CASSPVGLVTQYF. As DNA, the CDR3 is TGTGCCAGCAGCCCAGTGGGCTTGGTGACCCAGTACTTC.

The CDR3 sequence: CASSLSVAYEQYF. Written as DNA, the CDR3 is TGTGCCAGCAGTTTATCGGTCGCCTACGAGCAGTACTTC. This chain links TRBV5-6 with TRBJ2-7; D is unresolved. Per germline, CDR1 SGHDT and CDR2 YYEEEE. This CDR3 has 13 residues. The V gene lost 5 bases and the J gene lost 2 bases, with 11 bases spanning the gap.

The CDR3, as DNA: TGTGCCAGTGCCGCCCGGGGCCAGGGTTCACCCCTCCACTTT. Amino acids: CASAARGQGSPLHF. The genes are TRBV27 and TRBJ1-6; D possibly corresponds to TRBD1 (5 bases). V shed 9 bases and J shed 9 bases, with 18 bases lying between them. The length of the CDR3 is 14 residues. Germline CDR1 is MNHEY and CDR2 is SMNVEV (reference sequence).

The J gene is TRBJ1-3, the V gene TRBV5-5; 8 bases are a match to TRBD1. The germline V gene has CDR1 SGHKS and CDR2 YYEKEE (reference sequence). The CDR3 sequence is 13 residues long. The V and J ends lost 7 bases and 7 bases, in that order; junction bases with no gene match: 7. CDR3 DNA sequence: TGTGCCAGCCGGAAAACAGGGGGGAACACCATATATTTT. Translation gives CASRKTGGNTIYF.

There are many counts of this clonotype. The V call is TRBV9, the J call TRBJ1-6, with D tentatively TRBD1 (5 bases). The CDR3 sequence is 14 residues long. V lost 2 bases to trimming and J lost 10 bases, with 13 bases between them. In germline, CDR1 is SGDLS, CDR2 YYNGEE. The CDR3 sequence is CASSVRDARSPLHF. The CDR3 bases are TGTGCCAGCAGCGTCCGGGACGCCAGATCACCCCTCCACTTT.

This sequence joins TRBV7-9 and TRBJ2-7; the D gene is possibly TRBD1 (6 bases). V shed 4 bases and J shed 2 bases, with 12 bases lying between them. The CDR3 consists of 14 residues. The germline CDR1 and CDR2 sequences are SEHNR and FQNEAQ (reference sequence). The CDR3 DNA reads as TGTGCCAGCAGCTCAGGGGTCTACACCTACGAGCAGTACTTC. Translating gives CASSSGVYTYEQYF. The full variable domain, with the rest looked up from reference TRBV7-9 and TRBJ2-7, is DTGVSQNPRHKITKRGQNVTFRCDPISEHNRLYWYRQTLGQGPEFLTYFQNEAQLEKSRLLSDRFSAERPKGSFSTLEIQRTEQGDSAMYLCASSSGVYTYEQYFGPGTRLTVT.

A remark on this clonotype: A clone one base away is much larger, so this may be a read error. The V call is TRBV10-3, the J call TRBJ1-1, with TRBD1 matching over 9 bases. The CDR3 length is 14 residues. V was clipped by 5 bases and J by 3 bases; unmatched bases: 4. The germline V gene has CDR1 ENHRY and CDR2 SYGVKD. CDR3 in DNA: TGTGCCATCAGTTTCACAGGGGGCGACACTGAAGCTTTCTTT. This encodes CAISFTGGDTEAFF.

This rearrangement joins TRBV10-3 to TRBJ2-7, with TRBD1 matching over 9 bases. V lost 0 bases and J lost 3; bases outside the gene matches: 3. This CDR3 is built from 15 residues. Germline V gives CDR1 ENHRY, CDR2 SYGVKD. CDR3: CAISESDRGDYEQYF. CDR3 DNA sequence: TGTGCCATCAGTGAGTCGGACAGGGGAGACTACGAGCAGTACTTC.

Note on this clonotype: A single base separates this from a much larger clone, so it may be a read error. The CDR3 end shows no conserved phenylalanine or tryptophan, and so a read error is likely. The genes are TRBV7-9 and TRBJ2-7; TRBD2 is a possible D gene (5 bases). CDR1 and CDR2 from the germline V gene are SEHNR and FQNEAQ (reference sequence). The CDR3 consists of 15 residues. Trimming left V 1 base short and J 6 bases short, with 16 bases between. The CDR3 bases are TGTGCCAGCAGCTTAGGAGGGTGGCGGTATGGCGAGCAGTACCTC. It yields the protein CASSLGGWRYGEQYL.

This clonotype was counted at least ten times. The CDR3 coding sequence is TGCAGTGCTAGAGGGAGGAAAGCGAATGGCTACACCTTC. Translated, it gives CSARGRKANGYTF. The rearrangement links TRBV20-1 to TRBJ1-2; D gene unclear. V shed 1 base and J shed 6 bases, with 12 bases lying between them. The germline V gene encodes CDR1 DFQATT and CDR2 SNEGSKA (reference sequence). This CDR3 has 13 amino acids.

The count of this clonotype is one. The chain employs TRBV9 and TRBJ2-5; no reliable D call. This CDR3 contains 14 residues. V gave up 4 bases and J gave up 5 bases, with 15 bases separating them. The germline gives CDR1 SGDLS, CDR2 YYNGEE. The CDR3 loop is CASSQDEGIETQYF. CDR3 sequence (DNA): TGTGCCAGCAGCCAAGACGAAGGGATTGAGACCCAGTACTTC.

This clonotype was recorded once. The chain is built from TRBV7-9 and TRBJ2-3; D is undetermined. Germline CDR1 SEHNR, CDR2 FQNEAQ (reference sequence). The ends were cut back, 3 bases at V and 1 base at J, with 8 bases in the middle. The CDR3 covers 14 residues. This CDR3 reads CASSFVSGTDTQYF. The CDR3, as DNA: TGTGCCAGCAGCTTTGTTTCGGGCACAGATACGCAGTATTTT.

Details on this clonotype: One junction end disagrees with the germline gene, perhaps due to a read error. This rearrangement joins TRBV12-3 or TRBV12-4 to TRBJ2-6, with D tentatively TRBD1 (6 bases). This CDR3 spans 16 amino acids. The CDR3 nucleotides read TGTGGCAGCAGCCTCCTTCAGGGGTCTGGGGCCAACGTCCTGACTTTC. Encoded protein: CGSSLLQGSGANVLTF.

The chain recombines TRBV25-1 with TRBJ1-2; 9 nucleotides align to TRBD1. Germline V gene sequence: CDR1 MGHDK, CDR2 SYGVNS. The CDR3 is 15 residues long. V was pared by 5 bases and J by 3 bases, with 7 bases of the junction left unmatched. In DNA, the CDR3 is TGTGCCAGCAGTTGGGGGACAGGGCGCGACTATGGCTACACCTTC. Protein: CASSWGTGRDYGYTF.

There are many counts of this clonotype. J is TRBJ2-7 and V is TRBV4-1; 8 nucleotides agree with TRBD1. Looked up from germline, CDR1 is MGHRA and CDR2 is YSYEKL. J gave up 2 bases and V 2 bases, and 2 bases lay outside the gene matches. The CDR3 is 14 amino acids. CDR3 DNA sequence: TGCGCCAGCAGCCAACAACAGGGGGCCTACGAGCAGTACTTC. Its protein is CASSQQQGAYEQYF.

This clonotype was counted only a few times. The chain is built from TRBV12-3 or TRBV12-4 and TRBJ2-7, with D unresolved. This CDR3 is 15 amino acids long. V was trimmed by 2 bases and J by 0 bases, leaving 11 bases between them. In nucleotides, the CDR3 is TGTGCCAGCAGTTTAAGGGATGCTAGCTCCTACGAGCAGTACTTC. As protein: CASSLRDASSYEQYF.

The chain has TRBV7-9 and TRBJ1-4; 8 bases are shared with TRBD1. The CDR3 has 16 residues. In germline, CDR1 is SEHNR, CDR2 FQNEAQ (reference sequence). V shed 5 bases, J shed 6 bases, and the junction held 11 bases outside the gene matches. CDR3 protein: CASSPVQPGQDEKLFF. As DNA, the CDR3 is TGTGCCAGCAGCCCAGTCCAACCGGGACAGGATGAAAAACTGTTTTTT.

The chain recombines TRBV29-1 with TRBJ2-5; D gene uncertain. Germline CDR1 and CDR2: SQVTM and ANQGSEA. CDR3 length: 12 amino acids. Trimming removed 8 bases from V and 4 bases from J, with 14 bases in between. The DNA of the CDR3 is TGCAGCAGTCAACCCGAGACAGAGACCCAGTACTTC. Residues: CSSQPETETQYF.

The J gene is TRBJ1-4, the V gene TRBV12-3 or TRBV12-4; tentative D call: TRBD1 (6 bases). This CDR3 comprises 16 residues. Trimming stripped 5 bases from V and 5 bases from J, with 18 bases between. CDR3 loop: CASSIYRTARNEKLFF. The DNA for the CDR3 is TGTGCCAGCAGTATATACAGGACAGCAAGGAATGAAAAACTGTTTTTT.

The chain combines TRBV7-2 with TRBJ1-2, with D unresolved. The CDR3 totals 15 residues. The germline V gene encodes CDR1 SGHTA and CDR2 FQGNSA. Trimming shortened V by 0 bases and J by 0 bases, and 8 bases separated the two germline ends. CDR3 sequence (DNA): TGTGCCAGCAGCTTAGCGGAAGACACTAACTATGGCTACACCTTC. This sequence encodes CASSLAEDTNYGYTF.

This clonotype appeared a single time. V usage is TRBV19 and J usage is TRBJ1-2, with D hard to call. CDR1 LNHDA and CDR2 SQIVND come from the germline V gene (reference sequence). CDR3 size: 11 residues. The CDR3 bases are TGTGTTCGTTCGGAGAACTATGGCTACACCTTC. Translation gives CVRSENYGYTF.

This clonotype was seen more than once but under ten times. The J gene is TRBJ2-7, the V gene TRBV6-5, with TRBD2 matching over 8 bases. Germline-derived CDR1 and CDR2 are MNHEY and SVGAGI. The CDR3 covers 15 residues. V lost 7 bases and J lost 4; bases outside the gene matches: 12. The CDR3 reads CASNPQAGASYEQYF. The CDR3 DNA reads TGTGCCAGCAATCCCCAAGCGGGAGCATCGTACGAGCAGTACTTC.

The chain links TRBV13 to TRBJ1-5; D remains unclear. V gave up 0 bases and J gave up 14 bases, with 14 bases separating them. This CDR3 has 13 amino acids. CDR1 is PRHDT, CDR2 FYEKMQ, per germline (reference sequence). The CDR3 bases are TGTGCCAGCAGCTTAGGGGGGAGCGGGAATGAGCATTTT. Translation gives CASSLGGSGNEHF.

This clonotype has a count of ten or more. The CDR3 sequence: CASSELENNSPLHF. CDR3 DNA: TGCGCCAGCAGTGAGTTGGAGAATAATTCACCCCTCCACTTT. The chain carries TRBV10-2 and TRBJ1-6; D gene uncertain. The CDR3 runs to 14 residues. In germline, CDR1 is WSHSY, CDR2 SAAADI. The V end lost 1 base, the J end lost 5 bases, and 6 bases lay between the germline ends.